Reported below is one TCR beta chain. Authors' analysis steps: The study took CDR3 differences across clinicopathological groups and made a distant-metastasis classifier for papillary thyroid cancer from them. MiXCR was used by TCRdb to re-call the PCR reads. The V and J calls come from TCRdb's annotation, not from the publication. This sample has 50,000 or so clones, with 22% found just once. Germline CDR1 and CDR2: LGHNA and YSLEER. The CDR3 is made up of 14 amino acids. With 1 base removed from V and 4 bases from J, the gap between germline ends came to 11 bases. The sample originates from a study of metastatic and nonmetastatic thyroid tumors. Study-wide context: Patients with malignant and benign thyroid disease provided blood and tumor or nodule tissue, whose repertoires were compared.

Patients were all untreated before their thyroid surgery. This receptor was obtained from a male donor with papillary thyroid cancer or a benign thyroid nodule (not recorded which). Some clones in this sample may be carry-over from other donors' samples. Specimen: blood. The chain is built from TRBV4-3 and TRBJ2-7; unclear D gene. The CDR3 region has the DNA TGCGCCAGCAGCCAAGGGAAGGGTTCGTACGAGCAGTACTTC. Protein: CASSQGKGSYEQYF.